The 26 T cell receptor beta chains below come from one sample, sequenced in a study of cytomegalovirus exposure and HLA in healthy donors. PCR used 60 Vbeta primers and 13 Jbeta primers. Assay used: immunoSEQ multiplex PCR; TCRdb lists only in-frame clones, some missing. The sample includes about 130,000 clones, approximately 80% of them seen just once. The sequencing input was PBMCs. The receptors come from a man in his fifties or sixties in good health and CMV-seronegative.

The chain links TRBV7-2 to TRBJ2-5; 12 bases align to TRBD2. The germline V gene encodes CDR1 SGHTA and CDR2 FQGNSA. Trimming cost V 7 bases and J 2 bases; bases outside gene matches: 8. The length of the CDR3 is 16 residues. CDR3 region: CASKFRLAGGQETQYF. The CDR3 bases are TGTGCCAGCAAGTTCAGGCTAGCGGGGGGGCAAGAGACCCAGTACTTC.

V is TRBV2 and J is TRBJ2-7, with 7 bases lining up with TRBD1. Per germline, CDR1 SNHLY and CDR2 FYNNEI. The CDR3 loop spans 14 amino acids. V gave up 9 bases and J gave up 2 bases; unmatched junction bases: 10. The DNA of the CDR3 is TGTGCCAGTTCTTACGACAGGGATGCCTACGAGCAGTACTTC. Its translation is CASSYDRDAYEQYF.

The chain joins TRBV5-1 to TRBJ1-2, with 9 bases matching TRBD1. V gave up 1 base and J gave up 6 bases; unmatched junction bases: 4. This CDR3 has 14 amino acids. Germline V CDR1 and CDR2: SGHRS, YFSETQ. This CDR3 is CASSLRGTGNGYTF. The CDR3 DNA follows: TGCGCCAGCAGCTTGCGGGGGACAGGGAATGGCTACACCTTC.

The rearrangement links TRBV2 to TRBJ2-5; TRBD1 is a possible D gene (5 bases). This CDR3 has 12 amino acids. Trimming left V 11 bases short and J 1 base short, with 11 bases between. Per germline, CDR1 SNHLY and CDR2 FYNNEI. The CDR3 nucleotides are TGTGCCGGCTCCCAGGGCCAAGAGACCCAGTACTTC. Protein: CAGSQGQETQYF. The variable domain in full, with the rest retrieved from reference TRBV2 and TRBJ2-5, is EPEVTQTPSHQVTQMGQEVILRCVPISNHLYFYWYRQILGQKVEFLVSFYNNEISEKSEIFDDQFSVERPDGSNFTLKIRSTKLEDSAMYFCAGSQGQETQYFGPGTRLLVL.

DNA for the CDR3: TGCAGTGCTCGACAGTTAGATACGCAGTATTTT. It is translated as CSARQLDTQYF. The chain couples TRBV20-1 to TRBJ2-3; weak D call: TRBD1 (5 bases). Germline-derived CDR1 and CDR2 are DFQATT and SNEGSKA (reference sequence). V gave up 5 bases and J gave up 5 bases, with 8 bases separating them. The CDR3 extends over 11 amino acids.

The chain joins TRBV7-9 to TRBJ2-2; the D gene is possibly TRBD2 (6 bases). V shed 6 bases and J shed 7 bases, with 18 bases lying between them. This CDR3 contains 15 residues. The germline V gene has CDR1 SEHNR and CDR2 FQNEAQ (reference sequence). The CDR3 coding sequence is TGTGCCAGCAGTCGGGACTGGACGCGGGGCGGGGAGCTGTTTTTT. This sequence encodes CASSRDWTRGGELFF.

A word on this clone: One end of the junction varies from germline; a read error may be responsible. This chain's CDR3 is CASSIAGADTQYF. In DNA, the CDR3 is TGTGCCAGCAGCATAGCGGGAGCAGATACGCAGTATTTT. The V call is TRBV7-2, the J call TRBJ2-3; 9 bases are shared with TRBD2. In germline, CDR1 is SGHTA, CDR2 FQGNSA. This CDR3 is built from 13 residues.

The chain employs TRBV6-1 and TRBJ1-5, with D possibly matching TRBD1 (6 bases). From germline, CDR1 is MNHNS and CDR2 SASEGT. V dropped 5 bases and J dropped 1 base, with 9 bases sitting between them. CDR3 length: 14 residues. The CDR3 nucleotides are TGTGCCAGCAGTTTTACAGGGAGCAATCAGCCCCAGCATTTT. This sequence encodes CASSFTGSNQPQHF.

The rearrangement links TRBV7-3 to TRBJ1-1; TRBD1 might be the D (6 bases). The CDR3 has 13 amino acids. The germline V gene has CDR1 SGHTA and CDR2 FQGTGA. Trimming shortened V by 5 bases and J by 4 bases, and 11 bases separated the two germline ends. CDR3 protein: CASSPTGRTEAFF. As DNA, the CDR3 is TGTGCCAGCAGCCCAACAGGGCGCACTGAAGCTTTCTTT.

This chain links TRBV14 with TRBJ2-3, with 7 nucleotides matching TRBD2. The CDR3 has 12 amino acids. From germline, CDR1 is SGHDN and CDR2 FVKESK. J lost 5 bases, V lost 10 bases, and 6 bases had no gene match. Here the CDR3 reads CATDGGGDTQYF. CDR3 in DNA: TGTGCCACCGATGGGGGGGGAGATACGCAGTATTTT.

This chain links TRBV5-1 with TRBJ2-1, with a possible D match to TRBD1 (5 bases). Between the trimmed V and J ends, which lost 0 bases and 8 bases, there was a span of 12 bases. The length of the CDR3 is 14 residues. Germline assignment: CDR1 SGHRS and CDR2 YFSETQ. The CDR3 is CASSLVSDSDEQFF. DNA of the CDR3: TGCGCCAGCAGCTTGGTATCTGACAGCGATGAGCAGTTCTTC.

This chain connects TRBV30 to TRBJ1-3, with 9 bases aligning to TRBD1. The CDR3 spans 15 residues. CDR1 and CDR2 (germline): GTSNPN, SVGIG (reference sequence). V was pared by 8 bases and J by 0 bases, with 8 bases of the junction left unmatched. This CDR3 reads CAGDRAKGSGNTIYF. For the CDR3, the DNA is TGTGCCGGGGACAGGGCAAAGGGCTCTGGAAACACCATATATTTT.

The chain links TRBV11-2 to TRBJ2-7; D gene unclear. This CDR3 is 11 amino acids long. The germline V and J ends were trimmed by 7 bases and 6 bases, with 10 bases remaining between them. The germline gives CDR1 SGHAT, CDR2 FQNNGV. The chain's CDR3 is CASIQLGEQYF. CDR3 nucleotides: TGTGCCAGCATCCAACTCGGCGAGCAGTACTTC.

The chain carries TRBV2 and TRBJ1-2; no firm D call. Germline V gene lookup returns CDR1 SNHLY and CDR2 FYNNEI. This CDR3 is built from 14 residues. Trimming cost V 6 bases and J 0 bases, with 11 bases left between them. The CDR3 loop reads CASRGGVANYGYTF. Here the CDR3 DNA reads TGTGCCAGCAGGGGCGGGGTGGCTAACTATGGCTACACCTTC.

The chain has TRBV5-8 and TRBJ1-5; 9 bases align to TRBD1. The V segment lost 4 bases and the J segment 0 bases; nucleotides outside the gene matches: 8. CDR1 and CDR2 (germline): SGHTS, YDEGEE. The CDR3 sequence is 17 residues long. CDR3 nucleotide sequence: TGTGCCAGCAGCCCCCTGGACAGGGGCCTTAGCAATCAGCCCCAGCATTTT. It translates to CASSPLDRGLSNQPQHF.

The chain uses TRBV5-5 and TRBJ1-5; 7 bases are a match to TRBD1. CDR1 SGHKS and CDR2 YYEKEE come from the germline V gene (reference sequence). The CDR3 contains 15 residues. The junction had 8 bases not matched to a gene; V was cut back by 2 bases and J by 6 bases. The CDR3 sequence is CASSFGVTGVQPQHF. CDR3 DNA: TGTGCCAGCAGCTTTGGAGTAACAGGGGTTCAGCCCCAGCATTTT.

The rearrangement joins TRBV30 to TRBJ2-5, with D perhaps matching TRBD2 (6 bases). The ends were cut back, 0 bases at V and 5 bases at J, with 16 bases in the middle. The germline V gene has CDR1 GTSNPN and CDR2 SVGIG (reference sequence). This CDR3 spans 15 amino acids. Here the CDR3 reads CAWSVPSVAGETQYF. CDR3 sequence (DNA): TGTGCCTGGAGTGTACCTAGCGTTGCGGGGGAGACCCAGTACTTC.

The chain recombines TRBV5-1 with TRBJ2-3, with D possibly being TRBD2 (7 bases). Germline loops: CDR1 SGHRS, CDR2 YFSETQ. CDR3 length equals 14 residues. V was clipped by 4 bases and J by 6 bases, with 15 bases between them. The CDR3 nucleotides read TGCGCCAGCAGCACTGGGGGGGCAGGGGATACGCAGTATTTT. It codes for CASSTGGAGDTQYF.

The J gene is TRBJ1-6, the V gene TRBV7-8; the D gene is possibly TRBD1 (5 bases). V was clipped by 0 bases and J by 0 bases, with 12 bases between them. From germline, CDR1 is SGHVS and CDR2 FQNEAQ. This CDR3 is 18 amino acids long. The CDR3 region has the DNA TGTGCCAGCAGCTTAGCGCAGGGCTCCAGCTCCTATAATTCACCCCTCCACTTT. This encodes CASSLAQGSSSYNSPLHF.

This clone was observed a single time. This chain joins TRBV19 and TRBJ1-4; 10 bases match TRBD1. CDR1 is LNHDA, CDR2 SQIVND, per germline (reference sequence). The CDR3 runs 17 residues. The junction had 5 bases not matched to a gene; V was cut back by 4 bases and J by 0 bases. Here the CDR3 reads CASSRRTGGTTNEKLFF. The CDR3 DNA follows: TGTGCCAGTAGTAGGAGGACAGGGGGGACAACTAATGAAAAACTGTTTTTT.

The J gene is TRBJ1-5, the V gene TRBV6-5, with D hard to call. This CDR3 has 13 amino acids. V was clipped by 5 bases and J by 9 bases, with 14 bases between them. CDR1 and CDR2 (germline): MNHEY, SVGAGI. The CDR3 spells CASSANEAGPQHF. In DNA form, the CDR3 reads TGTGCCAGCAGTGCCAATGAGGCCGGGCCCCAGCATTTT.

The chain joins TRBV6-1 to TRBJ2-1, with TRBD2 identical over 11 bases. The CDR3 covers 18 residues. Unmatched junction bases numbered 8, after V lost 4 bases and J lost 0 bases. The germline CDR1 and CDR2 sequences are MNHNS and SASEGT. The CDR3 bases are TGTGCCAGCAGTGGGGGGGGACTAGCGGCGAGCTCCTACAATGAGCAGTTCTTC. Protein product: CASSGGGLAASSYNEQFF.

The rearrangement links TRBV5-4 to TRBJ2-3, with D perhaps TRBD1 (6 bases). Trimming took off 5 bases at V and 5 bases at J, with 12 bases between the two ends. The CDR3 is 13 residues long. The V gene's germline CDR1 is SGHNT and CDR2 YYREEE (reference sequence). CDR3 coding DNA: TGTGCCAGCAGTACAGGGTATGAAGATACGCAGTATTTT. Its protein product is CASSTGYEDTQYF.

V usage is TRBV5-8 and J usage is TRBJ2-4; 7 bases agree with TRBD1. The trim removed 2 bases at V and 2 bases at J, leaving 4 bases unmatched. Per the germline V gene, CDR1 is SGHTS and CDR2 is YDEGEE. The CDR3 loop spans 15 amino acids. CDR3 DNA: TGTGCCAGCAGCTTAGAGGGGGCGACCAAAAACATTCAGTACTTC. It is translated as CASSLEGATKNIQYF. The full variable domain, in which reference TRBV5-8 and TRBJ2-4 provide the parts outside the CDR3, is EAGVTQSPTHLIKTRGQQATLRCSPISGHTSVYWYQQALGLGLQFLLWYDEGEERNRGNFPPRFSGRQFPNYSSELNVNALELEDSALYLCASSLEGATKNIQYFGAGTRLSVL.

CDR3 DNA sequence: TGCGCCAGCAGCTTGACGTCACGTGCCGGGGCCTACGAGCAGTACTTC. Amino acids: CASSLTSRAGAYEQYF. The rearrangement uses TRBV5-1 and TRBJ2-7; a weak D match, TRBD2 (5 bases). CDR3 length equals 16 residues. In germline, CDR1 is SGHRS, CDR2 YFSETQ. V shed 1 base and J shed 2 bases, with 16 bases lying between them. Based on the CDR3 plus reference TRBV5-1 and TRBJ2-7, the full variable domain is KAGVTQTPRYLIKTRGQQVTLSCSPISGHRSVSWYQQTPGQGLQFLFEYFSETQRNKGNFPGRFSGRQFSNSRSEMNVSTLELGDSALYLCASSLTSRAGAYEQYFGPGTRLTVT.

The chain combines TRBV2 with TRBJ1-1; the match to TRBD1 covers 7 bases. Per germline, CDR1 SNHLY and CDR2 FYNNEI. This CDR3 region has 13 residues. The junction had 2 bases not matched to a gene; V was cut back by 7 bases and J by 0 bases. Here the CDR3 reads CASKGQMNTEAFF. The CDR3 DNA follows: TGTGCCAGCAAGGGACAGATGAACACTGAAGCTTTCTTT.